The entry below describes one T cell receptor (beta chain). Its antigen remains unknown. PCR primers comprised 60 Vbeta and 13 Jbeta primers. Measured with immunoSEQ multiplex PCR; TCRdb has only the in-frame clones, and not every one. Of 150,000 to 190,000 clones in the sample, approximately 82% were seen once. The CDR3 extends over 15 amino acids. CDR1 is MDHEN, CDR2 SYDVKM, per germline. V lost 5 bases, J lost 3 bases, and 10 bases stayed unmatched. This sample was taken from a study of cytomegalovirus exposure and HLA in healthy donors. The study, taken as a whole, reports: In a later analysis, parvovirus B19, influenza, CMV and Epstein-Barr virus appeared linked to several top co-occurrence clusters. Analysis was carried out at a later point, and it linked a missense DCLRE1C variant to TCR beta V- and J-gene trimming.

The receptor was derived from a woman aged 45-60 years in good health and CMV-seropositive. This chain joins TRBV28 and TRBJ2-7; 7 bases match TRBD1. The material sequenced was PBMCs. CDR3 coding DNA: TGTGCCAGCAGTGCCCCCGGGACAGCAATCTACGAGCAGTACTTC. Protein sequence: CASSAPGTAIYEQYF.